This TCR beta chain was identified in a study of blood T cell repertoires in COVID-19. Study details: Samples taken during acute and convalescent COVID-19 were collected in the United States, Italy and Spain. Nucleic acid was either cDNA or gDNA, and it came from T cells, B-cell-depleted T cells, or PBMCs.

Patients at the Seattle site were enrolled during active infection and followed longitudinally. This CDR3 contains 12 residues. CDR1 is ENHRY, CDR2 SYGVKD, per germline. The ends were cut back, 2 bases at V and 5 bases at J, with 7 bases in the middle. In the original analysis: For nucleated cells, counts were estimated from reference gene primer amplification. Clones were sequenced by immunoSEQ multiplex PCR, and TCRdb holds only the in-frame ones, with some missing. The D gene and trimming were derived from the DNA, and the V and J assignments and clone size from that table. This table holds under 250,000 clones, roughly 85% found once.

The chain has TRBV10-3 and TRBJ2-7; D might be TRBD2 (5 bases). This clonotype was obtained from a man aged 50-59 years with COVID-19, enrolled during active disease. Sample: peripheral blood. The CDR3 DNA follows: TGTGCCATCAGTGAGGGGAGCCACGAGCAGTACTTC. As protein: CAISEGSHEQYF.